The present entry profiles one T cell receptor (beta chain) with its context. As yet, its antigen is unknown. The sample originates from a study of shared clonotypes between healthy human individuals. General study results and limits: Sampling used blood alone; tissue repertoires probably differ.

The CDR3 runs 14 residues. The J segment lost 4 bases and the V segment lost 7 bases, leaving 10 bases of the junction unmatched. CDR1 and CDR2 from the germline V gene are SQVTM and ANQGSEA. This table comes from immunoSEQ multiplex PCR, and its TCRdb copy is limited to in-frame clones, with some not included. The sample records a few hundred thousand clones, around three quarters being singletons. The V gene is TRBV29-1, the J gene TRBJ2-1; 7 bases fit TRBD2. The origin of this receptor is a woman aged 40 to 55 in good health. Some clones in this sample may be carry-over from other donors' samples. The sequencing sample was made of PBMCs. The CDR3 nucleotides read TGCAGCGCCGAAGGTGCGGGAGCTTACAATGAGCAGTTCTTC. It encodes CSAEGAGAYNEQFF.